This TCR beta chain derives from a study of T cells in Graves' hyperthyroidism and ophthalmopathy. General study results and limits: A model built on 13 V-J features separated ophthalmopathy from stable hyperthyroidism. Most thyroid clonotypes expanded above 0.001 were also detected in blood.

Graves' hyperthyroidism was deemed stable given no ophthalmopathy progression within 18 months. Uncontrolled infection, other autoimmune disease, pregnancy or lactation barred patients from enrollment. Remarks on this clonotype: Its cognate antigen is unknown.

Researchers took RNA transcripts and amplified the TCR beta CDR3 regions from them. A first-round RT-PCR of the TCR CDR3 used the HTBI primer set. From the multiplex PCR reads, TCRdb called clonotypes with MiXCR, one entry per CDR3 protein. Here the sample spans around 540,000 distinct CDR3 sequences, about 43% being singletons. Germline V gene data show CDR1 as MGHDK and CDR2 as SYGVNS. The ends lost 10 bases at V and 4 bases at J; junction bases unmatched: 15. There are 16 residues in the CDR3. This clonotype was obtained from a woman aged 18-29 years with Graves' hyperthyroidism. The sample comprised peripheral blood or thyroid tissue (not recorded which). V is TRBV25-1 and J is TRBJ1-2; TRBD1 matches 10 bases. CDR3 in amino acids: CAIARTDRGPGYGYTF. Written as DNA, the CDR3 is TGTGCCATAGCCCGGACCGACAGGGGGCCGGGCTATGGCTACACCTTC.